The source of this T cell receptor (beta chain) is a study of OX40 agonist ivuxolimab in advanced cancers. Across the whole study: The treatment was a fully human IgG2 OX40 agonist, ivuxolimab. Patients undergoing dose escalation presented with hepatocellular carcinoma, melanoma, renal cell or head and neck cancer. Study-wide findings and caveats: The study found among the lowest clonal expansion in partial responders at 0.1-3.0 mg/kg.

As regards this clone: The antigen is not known.

CDR1 and CDR2 from the germline V gene are SGHRS and YFSETQ. The CDR3 contains 15 residues. The V and J ends lost 5 bases and 0 bases respectively, with 13 bases between them. Some clones are missing from TCRdb's copy, which holds only in-frame ones; the method was immunoSEQ multiplex PCR. The sample consists of about 54,000 clones, roughly four fifths of them appearing once. This receptor was taken from an adult with an advanced solid tumor such as melanoma, head and neck, liver or kidney cancer. Here the sequenced sample was CD4+ or CD8+ T cells sorted from blood, taken in a trial of the OX40 agonist ivuxolimab. The chain combines TRBV5-1 with TRBJ2-3; D may be TRBD1 (5 bases). CDR3 sequence (DNA): TGCGCCAGCAGACTCCTACAGGAGAGCACAGATACGCAGTATTTT. This gives the protein CASRLLQESTDTQYF.